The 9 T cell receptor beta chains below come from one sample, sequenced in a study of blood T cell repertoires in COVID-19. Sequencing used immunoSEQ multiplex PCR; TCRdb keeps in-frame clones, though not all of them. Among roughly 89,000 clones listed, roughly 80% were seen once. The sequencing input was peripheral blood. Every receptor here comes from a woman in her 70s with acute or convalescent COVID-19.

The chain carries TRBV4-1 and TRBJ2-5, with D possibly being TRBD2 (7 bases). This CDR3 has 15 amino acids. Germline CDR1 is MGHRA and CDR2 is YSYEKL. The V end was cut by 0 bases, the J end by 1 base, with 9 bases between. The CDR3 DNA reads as TGCGCCAGCAGCCAAGAAGGGGGGGCCCAAGAGACCCAGTACTTC. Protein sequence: CASSQEGGAQETQYF.

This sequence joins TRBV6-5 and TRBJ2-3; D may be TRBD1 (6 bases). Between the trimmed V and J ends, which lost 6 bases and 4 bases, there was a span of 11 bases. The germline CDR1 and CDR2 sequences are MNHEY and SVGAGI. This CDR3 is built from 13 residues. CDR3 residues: CASSVDRSDTQYF. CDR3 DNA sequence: TGTGCCAGCAGCGTTGACAGGTCAGATACGCAGTATTTT.

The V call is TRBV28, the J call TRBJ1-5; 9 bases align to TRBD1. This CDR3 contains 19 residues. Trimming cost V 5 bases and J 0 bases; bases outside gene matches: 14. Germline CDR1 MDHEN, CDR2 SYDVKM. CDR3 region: CASSVETGGDTYSNQPQHF. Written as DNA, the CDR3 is TGTGCCAGCAGTGTGGAGACAGGGGGGGATACTTATAGCAATCAGCCCCAGCATTTT.

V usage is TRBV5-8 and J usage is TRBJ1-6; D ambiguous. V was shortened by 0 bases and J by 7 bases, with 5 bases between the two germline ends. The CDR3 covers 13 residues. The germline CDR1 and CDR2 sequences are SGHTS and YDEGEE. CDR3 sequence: CASSLVSNSPLHF. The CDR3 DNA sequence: TGTGCCAGCAGCTTGGTTAGCAATTCACCCCTCCACTTT.

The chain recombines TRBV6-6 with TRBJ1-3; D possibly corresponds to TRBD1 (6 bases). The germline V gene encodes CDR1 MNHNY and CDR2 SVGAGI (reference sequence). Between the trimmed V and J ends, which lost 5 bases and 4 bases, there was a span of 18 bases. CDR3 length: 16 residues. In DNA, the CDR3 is TGTGCCAGCAGTCTCACTCACGGGACATTCGGAAACACCATATATTTT. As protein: CASSLTHGTFGNTIYF.

The CDR3 nucleotides are TGTGCCAGCAGCGCCCCCGGGACAGGAACTACGATGGAGTACTTC. Its translation: CASSAPGTGTTMEYF. V usage is TRBV28 and J usage is TRBJ2-7; 8 bases fit TRBD1. The CDR3 has 15 residues. Germline V gene data show CDR1 as MDHEN and CDR2 as SYDVKM. The ends lost 6 bases at V and 11 bases at J; junction bases unmatched: 18.

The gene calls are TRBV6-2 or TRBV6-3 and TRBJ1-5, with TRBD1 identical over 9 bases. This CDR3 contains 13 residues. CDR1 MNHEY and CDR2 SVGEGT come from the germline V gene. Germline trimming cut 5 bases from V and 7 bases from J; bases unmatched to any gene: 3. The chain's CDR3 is CASSRDRVQPQHF. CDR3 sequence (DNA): TGTGCCAGCAGTCGGGACAGGGTCCAGCCCCAGCATTTT.

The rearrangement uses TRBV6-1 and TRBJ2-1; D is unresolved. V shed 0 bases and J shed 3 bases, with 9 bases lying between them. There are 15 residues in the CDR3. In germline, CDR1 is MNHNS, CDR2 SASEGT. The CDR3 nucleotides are TGTGCCAGCAGTGAAGCCGGGTCCATCTACAATGAGCAGTTCTTC. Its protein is CASSEAGSIYNEQFF.

The CDR3 sequence: CASSKLVGAPHQPQHF. For the CDR3, the DNA is TGTGCCAGCAGCAAACTGGTAGGGGCCCCGCATCAGCCCCAGCATTTT. This chain connects TRBV21-1 to TRBJ1-5; TRBD1 was called by the table and not checked on the DNA. TRBV21-1 is deemed a pseudogene. The CDR3 is 16 residues long.